This TCR beta chain was recorded in a study of human T cells and chemical hapten exposure (dated by TCRdb to the early 2020s). Study-wide context: For sensitization, 2% DPC in acetone was applied to a 2 cm by 2 cm area of upper inner arm skin. For TCR sequencing, blood came from about 29 alopecia patients at anywhere from one to four time points (pre-sensitization, 2, 6 and 24 weeks). This study followed changes in the peripheral blood TCR repertoire in vivo during primary and secondary sensitization of alopecia patients to the hapten diphenylcyclopropenone (DPC). Patch tests used Finn chambers with 0.01% DPC on the upper back, scored after 6 days by International Contact Dermatitis Research Group standards. The libraries were sequenced as a pool, and the TCR yield per sample differed mostly because of small variations in library volumes within the pool. Most of the patients in the cohort were female, and the cohort covered alopecia areata with under or over 50% scalp involvement, alopecia totalis and alopecia universalis. Blood samples were taken from patients before sensitization (week 0) and then at 2, 6 and about 24 weeks after DPC sensitization. Patients additionally received weekly therapeutic DPC doses to the scalp throughout the approximately 22-week study period. Results the study describes overall, beyond this receptor: A positive correlation was found between the number of PT1 expanded TCRs and patch test score, with significance reached at thresholds 8, 16 and 32 but not 4. Alopecia, a presumed autoimmune disease, was present in all patients, so the immune response of the patients might differ from that of healthy individuals. Significantly more large CDR3 similarity clusters were formed by expanded TCRs than by pre-sensitization or healthy control sets, consistent with antigen-driven responses. The number of TCRs above 1 in 1000 frequency did not change with DPC sensitization; there was no evidence of global repertoire structure alterations. Repeated subsampling changed both the strength of the expansion versus patch-test correlation and the threshold at which that correlation became significant.

What this sample's time point label stands for: pre-sensitization, week 0. The treatment or condition label corresponds to: therapeutic diphenylcyclopropenone sensitization with weekly scalp DPC. At every patch-test visit, the blood draw took place before the patch test was put on. Eligible patients were aged 18 to 70, diagnosed with alopecia, deemed suitable for DPC therapy, and excluded if pregnant. Total RNA was extracted from unfractionated whole blood that had been collected in Tempus Blood RNA tubes. V lost 2 bases and J lost 9 bases, and the count of bases not matched to a germline gene is 7. Looking up the germline V gene yields CDR1 SGHAT and CDR2 FQNNGV. There are 15 amino acids in the CDR3, from cysteine to phenylalanine inclusive. CDR3 DNA only is kept here, 45 bases in frame from base 1. Ten or more counts support this clonotype. No cognate antigen has been identified for it. Per-base qualities were not stored, and no clone one base away is much larger.

The receptor library was made with RACE. TCRdb records NextSeq 500 as the sequencer. During library preparation, unique molecular identifiers were attached to individual cDNA molecules so that TCRs could be counted in a quantitative, reproducible way. Each blood RNA sample was used to sequence both TCR alpha and TCR beta chains. For the original study's pipeline: The median number of TCRs per sample was 90,000 to 100,000, ranging from roughly 23,224 to 690,600. V, J and CDR3 annotation of the TCR reads was carried out using the Decombinator software suite. Every sample was subsampled to the same number of TCRs (28,000) for the PS versus PT1 abundance plots. Expanded TCRs were defined as absent before sensitization and observed at least eight times at the 2-week time point. The public sequencing data were trimmed at Q25 with fastp and processed into clonotypes with MiXCR by TCRdb, which kept only in-frame beta chains. Rows are combined by CDR3 protein, so each entry shows the most common genes and DNA. The V and J calls follow TCRdb's processing rather than the paper's. The sample table shows some 38,000 distinct CDR3 sequences, and around 7.6% are seen once. 1.3% of the sample comes from the top ten.

The TCR originated in a woman aged 45-60 years with alopecia areata. Some clones in this sample may be carry-over from other donors' samples. The sample consisted of whole blood, taken in connection with sensitization to the hapten diphenylcyclopropenone (DPC). The chain is encoded by TRBV11-2 joined to TRBJ1-6; a stretch of 7 junction bases matches TRBD1. The CDR3 protein: CASSLWDSSLSPLHF. The bases are TGTGCCAGCAGCTTATGGGACAGCTCCCTTTCACCCCTCCACTTT. Supplemented by the reference TRBV11-2 and TRBJ1-6 proteins around the CDR3, the complete variable domain is EAGVAQSPRYKIIEKRQSVAFWCNPISGHATLYWYQQILGQGPKLLIQFQNNGVVDDSQLPKDRFSAERLKGVDSTLKIQPAKLEDSAVYLCASSLWDSSLSPLHFGNGTRLTVT.